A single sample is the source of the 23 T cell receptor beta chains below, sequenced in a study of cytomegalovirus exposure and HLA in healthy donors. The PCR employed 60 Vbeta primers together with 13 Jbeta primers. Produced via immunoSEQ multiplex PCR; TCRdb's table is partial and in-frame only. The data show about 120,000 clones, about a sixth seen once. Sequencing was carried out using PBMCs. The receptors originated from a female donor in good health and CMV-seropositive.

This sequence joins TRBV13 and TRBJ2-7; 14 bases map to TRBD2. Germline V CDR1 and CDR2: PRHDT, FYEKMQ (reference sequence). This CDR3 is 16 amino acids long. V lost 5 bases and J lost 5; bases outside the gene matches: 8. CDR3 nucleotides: TGTGCCAGCAGCGGAGGACTAGCGGGAGGCCTCGACGAGCAGTACTTC. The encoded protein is CASSGGLAGGLDEQYF.

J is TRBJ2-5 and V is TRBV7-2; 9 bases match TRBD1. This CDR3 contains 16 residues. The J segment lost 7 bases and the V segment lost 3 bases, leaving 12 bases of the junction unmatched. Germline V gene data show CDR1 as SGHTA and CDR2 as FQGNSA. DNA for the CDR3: TGTGCCAGCAGCTTTTCCGGGACAGGGCCGATTGGGACCCAGTACTTC. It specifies CASSFSGTGPIGTQYF.

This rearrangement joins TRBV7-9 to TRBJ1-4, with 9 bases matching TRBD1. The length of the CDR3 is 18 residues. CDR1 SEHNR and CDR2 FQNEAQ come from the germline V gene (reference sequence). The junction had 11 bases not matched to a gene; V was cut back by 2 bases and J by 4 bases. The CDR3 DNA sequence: TGTGCCAGCAGCTTACGTTTTGGGACAGGGATCGATAATGAAAAACTGTTTTTT. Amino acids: CASSLRFGTGIDNEKLFF.

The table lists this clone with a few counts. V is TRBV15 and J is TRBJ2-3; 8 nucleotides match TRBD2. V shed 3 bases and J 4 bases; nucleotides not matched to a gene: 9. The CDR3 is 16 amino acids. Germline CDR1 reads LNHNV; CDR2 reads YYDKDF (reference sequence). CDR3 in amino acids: CATSRRVLAVADTQYF. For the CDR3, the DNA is TGTGCCACCAGCAGGCGGGTACTAGCGGTAGCAGATACGCAGTATTTT. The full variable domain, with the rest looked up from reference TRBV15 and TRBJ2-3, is DAMVIQNPRYQVTQFGKPVTLSCSQTLNHNVMYWYQQKSSQAPKLLFHYYDKDFNNEADTPDNFQSRRPNTSFCFLDIRSPGLGDTAMYLCATSRRVLAVADTQYFGPGTRLTVL.

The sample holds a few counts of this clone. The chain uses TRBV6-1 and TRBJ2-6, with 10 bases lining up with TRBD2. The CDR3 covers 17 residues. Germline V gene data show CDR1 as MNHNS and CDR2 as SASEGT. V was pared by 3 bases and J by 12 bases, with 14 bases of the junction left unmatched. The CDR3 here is CASSDYNLAGAAPVLTF. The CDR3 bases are TGTGCCAGCAGTGACTATAATCTAGCGGGGGCCGCTCCCGTCCTGACTTTC.

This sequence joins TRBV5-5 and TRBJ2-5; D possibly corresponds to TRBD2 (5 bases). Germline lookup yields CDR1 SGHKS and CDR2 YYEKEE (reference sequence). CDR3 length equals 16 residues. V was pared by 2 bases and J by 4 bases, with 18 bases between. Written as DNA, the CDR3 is TGTGCCAGCAGCTTTGGGCGGAGGTATTCTTTAGAGACCCAGTACTTC. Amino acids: CASSFGRRYSLETQYF.

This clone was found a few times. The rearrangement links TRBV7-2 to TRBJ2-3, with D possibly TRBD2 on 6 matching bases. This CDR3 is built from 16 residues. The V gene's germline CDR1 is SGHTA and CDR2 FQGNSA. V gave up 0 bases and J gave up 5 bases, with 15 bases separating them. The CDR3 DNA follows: TGTGCCAGCAGCTTAGCGTCCCCAGGGCGGGGAGATACGCAGTATTTT. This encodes CASSLASPGRGDTQYF. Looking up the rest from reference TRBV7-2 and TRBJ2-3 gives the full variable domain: GAGVSQSPSNKVTEKGKDVELRCDPISGHTALYWYRQSLGQGLEFLIYFQGNSAPDKSGLPSDRFSAERTGGSVSTLTIQRTQQEDSAVYLCASSLASPGRGDTQYFGPGTRLTVL.

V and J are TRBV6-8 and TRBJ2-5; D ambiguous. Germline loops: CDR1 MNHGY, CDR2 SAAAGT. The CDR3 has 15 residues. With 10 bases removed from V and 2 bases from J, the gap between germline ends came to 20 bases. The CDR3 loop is CANRNSGPVQETQYF. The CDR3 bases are TGTGCCAACCGAAACTCAGGTCCCGTACAAGAGACCCAGTACTTC.

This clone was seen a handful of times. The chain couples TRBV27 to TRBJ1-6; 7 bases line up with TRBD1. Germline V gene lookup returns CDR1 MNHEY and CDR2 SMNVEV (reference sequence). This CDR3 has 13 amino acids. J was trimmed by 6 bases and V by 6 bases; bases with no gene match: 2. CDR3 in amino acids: CASSHRGNSPLHF. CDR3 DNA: TGTGCCAGCAGCCACAGGGGTAATTCACCCCTCCACTTT.

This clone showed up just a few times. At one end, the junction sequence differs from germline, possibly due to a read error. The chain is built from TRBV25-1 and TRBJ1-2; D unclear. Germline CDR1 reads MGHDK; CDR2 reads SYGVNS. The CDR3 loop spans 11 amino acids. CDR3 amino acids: CASSGAGKASF. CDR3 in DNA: TGTGCCAGCAGTGGAGCAGGCAAAGCCAGCTTC.

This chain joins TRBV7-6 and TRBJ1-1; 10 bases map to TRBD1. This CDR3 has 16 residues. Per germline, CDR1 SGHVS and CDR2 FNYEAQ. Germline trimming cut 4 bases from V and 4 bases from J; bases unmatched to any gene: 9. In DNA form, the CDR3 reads TGTGCCAGCAGCTCGGGACAGGGGTTAAGGAGCACTGAAGCTTTCTTT. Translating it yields CASSSGQGLRSTEAFF.

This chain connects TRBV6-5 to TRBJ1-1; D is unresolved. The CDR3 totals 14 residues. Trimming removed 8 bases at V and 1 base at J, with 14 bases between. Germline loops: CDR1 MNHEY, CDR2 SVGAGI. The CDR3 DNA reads TGTGCCAGCGCTTACAGCCGGTCGAACACTGAAGCTTTCTTT. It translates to CASAYSRSNTEAFF.

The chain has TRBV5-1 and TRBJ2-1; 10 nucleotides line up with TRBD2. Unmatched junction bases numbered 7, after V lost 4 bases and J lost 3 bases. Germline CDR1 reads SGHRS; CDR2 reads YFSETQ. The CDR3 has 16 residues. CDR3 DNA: TGCGCCAGCAGCCTCCAAACTAGCGGGGTCTACAATGAGCAGTTCTTC. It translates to CASSLQTSGVYNEQFF.

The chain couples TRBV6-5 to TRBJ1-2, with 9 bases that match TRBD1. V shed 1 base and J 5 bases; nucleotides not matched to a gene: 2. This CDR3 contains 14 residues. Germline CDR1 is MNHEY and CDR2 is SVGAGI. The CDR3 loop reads CASSYFGTGYGYTF. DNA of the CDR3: TGTGCCAGCAGTTACTTCGGGACAGGGTATGGCTACACCTTC.

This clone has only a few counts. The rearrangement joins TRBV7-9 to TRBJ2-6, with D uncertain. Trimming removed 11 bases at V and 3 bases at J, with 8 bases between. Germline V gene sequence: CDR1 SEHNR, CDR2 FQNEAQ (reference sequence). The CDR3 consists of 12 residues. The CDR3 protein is CALEDGANVLTF. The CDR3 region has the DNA TGTGCCCTCGAGGATGGGGCCAACGTCCTGACTTTC.

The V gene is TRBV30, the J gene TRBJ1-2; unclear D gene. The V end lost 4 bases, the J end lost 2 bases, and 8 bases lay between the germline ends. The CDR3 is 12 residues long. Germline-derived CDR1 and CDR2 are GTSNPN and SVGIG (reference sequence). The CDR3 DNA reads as TGTGCCTGGACAAACTCCAACTATGGCTACACCTTC. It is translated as CAWTNSNYGYTF.

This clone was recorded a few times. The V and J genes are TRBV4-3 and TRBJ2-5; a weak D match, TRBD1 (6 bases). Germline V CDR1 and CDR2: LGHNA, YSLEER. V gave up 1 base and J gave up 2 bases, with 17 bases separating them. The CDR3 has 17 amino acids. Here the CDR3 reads CASSQVQRGLGQETQYF. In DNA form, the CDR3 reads TGCGCCAGCAGCCAAGTCCAGAGGGGGTTAGGGCAAGAGACCCAGTACTTC.

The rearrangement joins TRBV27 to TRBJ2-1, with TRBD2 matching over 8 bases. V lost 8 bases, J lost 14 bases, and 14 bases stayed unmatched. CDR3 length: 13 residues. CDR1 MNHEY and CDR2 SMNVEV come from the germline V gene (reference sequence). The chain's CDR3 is CASATLGLALEFF. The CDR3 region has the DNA TGTGCCAGCGCAACCCTCGGACTAGCATTAGAGTTCTTC.

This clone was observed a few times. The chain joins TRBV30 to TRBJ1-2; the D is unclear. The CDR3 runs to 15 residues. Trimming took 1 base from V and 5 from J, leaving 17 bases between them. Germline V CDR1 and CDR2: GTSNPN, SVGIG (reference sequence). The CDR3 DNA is TGTGCCTGGAGTGCCCCGGGAAGTAGCGGATATGGCTACACCTTC. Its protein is CAWSAPGSSGYGYTF.

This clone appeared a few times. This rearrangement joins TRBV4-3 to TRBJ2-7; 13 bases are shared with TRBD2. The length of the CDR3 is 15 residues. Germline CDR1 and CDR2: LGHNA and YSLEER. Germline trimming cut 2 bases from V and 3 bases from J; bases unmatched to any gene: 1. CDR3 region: CASSQWTSGSYEQYF. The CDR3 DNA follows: TGCGCCAGCAGCCAATGGACTAGCGGGAGCTACGAGCAGTACTTC.

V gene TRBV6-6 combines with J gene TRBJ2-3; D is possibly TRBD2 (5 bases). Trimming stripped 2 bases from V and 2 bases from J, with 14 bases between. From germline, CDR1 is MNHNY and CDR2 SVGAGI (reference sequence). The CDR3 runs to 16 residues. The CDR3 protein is CASSYVGARYTDTQYF. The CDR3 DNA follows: TGTGCCAGCAGTTACGTGGGAGCAAGGTACACAGATACGCAGTATTTT.

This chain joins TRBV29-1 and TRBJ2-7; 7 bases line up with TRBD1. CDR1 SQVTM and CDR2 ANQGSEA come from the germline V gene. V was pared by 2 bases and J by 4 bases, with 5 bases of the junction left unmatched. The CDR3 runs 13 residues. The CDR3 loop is CSVEMDRTYEQYF. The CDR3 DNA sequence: TGCAGCGTTGAAATGGACAGGACATACGAGCAGTACTTC.

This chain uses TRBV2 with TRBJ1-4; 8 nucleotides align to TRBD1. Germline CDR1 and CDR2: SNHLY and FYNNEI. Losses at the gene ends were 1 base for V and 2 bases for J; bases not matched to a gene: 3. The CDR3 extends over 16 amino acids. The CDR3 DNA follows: TGTGCCAGCAGTGAAGGGCAGGGGGCCACTAATGAAAAACTGTTTTTT. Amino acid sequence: CASSEGQGATNEKLFF.